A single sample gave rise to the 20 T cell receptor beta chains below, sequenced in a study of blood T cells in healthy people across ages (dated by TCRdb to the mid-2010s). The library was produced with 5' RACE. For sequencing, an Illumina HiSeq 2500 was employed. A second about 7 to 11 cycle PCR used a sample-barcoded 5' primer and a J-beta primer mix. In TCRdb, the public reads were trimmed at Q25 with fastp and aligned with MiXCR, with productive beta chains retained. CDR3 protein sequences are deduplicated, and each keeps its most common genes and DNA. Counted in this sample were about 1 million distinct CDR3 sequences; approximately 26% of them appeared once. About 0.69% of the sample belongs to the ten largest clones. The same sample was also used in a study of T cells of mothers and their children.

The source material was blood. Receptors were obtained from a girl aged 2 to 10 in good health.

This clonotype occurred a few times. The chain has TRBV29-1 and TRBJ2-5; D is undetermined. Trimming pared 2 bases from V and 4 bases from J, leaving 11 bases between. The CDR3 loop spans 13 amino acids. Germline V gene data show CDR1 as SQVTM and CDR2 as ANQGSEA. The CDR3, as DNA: TGCAGCGTTGAAATAGTCGAAGGAGAGACCCAGTACTTC. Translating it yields CSVEIVEGETQYF.

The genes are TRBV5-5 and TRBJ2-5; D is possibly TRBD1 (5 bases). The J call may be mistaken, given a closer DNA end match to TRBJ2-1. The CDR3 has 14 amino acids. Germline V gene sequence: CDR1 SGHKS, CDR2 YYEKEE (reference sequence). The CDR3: CASSFRPQGNEQFF. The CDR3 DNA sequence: TGTGCCAGCAGCTTCCGGCCTCAGGGCAATGAGCAGTTCTTC.

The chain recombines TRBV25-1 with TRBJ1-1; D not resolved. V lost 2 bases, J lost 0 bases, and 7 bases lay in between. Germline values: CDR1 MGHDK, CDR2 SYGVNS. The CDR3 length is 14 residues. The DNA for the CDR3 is TGTGCCAGCAGTGAACTTACAGTGAACACTGAAGCTTTCTTT. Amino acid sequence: CASSELTVNTEAFF.

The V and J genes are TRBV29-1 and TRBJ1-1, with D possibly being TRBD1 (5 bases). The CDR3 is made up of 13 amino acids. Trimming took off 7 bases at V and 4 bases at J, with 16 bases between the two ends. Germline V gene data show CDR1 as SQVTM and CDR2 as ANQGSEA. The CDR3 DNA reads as TGCAGCGCTTTCAGGGAGGGAGGCACTGAAGCTTTCTTT. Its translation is CSAFREGGTEAFF.

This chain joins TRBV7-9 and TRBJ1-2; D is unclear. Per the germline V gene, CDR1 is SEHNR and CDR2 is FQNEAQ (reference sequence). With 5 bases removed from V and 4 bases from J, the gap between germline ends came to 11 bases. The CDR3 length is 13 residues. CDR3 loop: CASSLDLSYGYTF. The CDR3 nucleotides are TGTGCCAGCAGCCTGGACCTCTCCTATGGCTACACCTTC.

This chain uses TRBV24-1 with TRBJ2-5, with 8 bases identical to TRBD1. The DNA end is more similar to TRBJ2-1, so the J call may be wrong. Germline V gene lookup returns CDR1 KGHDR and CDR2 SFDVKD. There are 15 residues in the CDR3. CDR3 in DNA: TGTGCCACCAGTGATTTGGTGACAGGGGTGACTGAGCAGTTCTTC. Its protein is CATSDLVTGVTEQFF.

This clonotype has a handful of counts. DNA for the CDR3: TGCAGTGCTAGACGGCCAGGGGAAGAGACCCAGTACTTC. It encodes CSARRPGEETQYF. The J gene is TRBJ2-5, the V gene TRBV20-1; maybe TRBD1 (6 bases). In germline, CDR1 is DFQATT, CDR2 SNEGSKA (reference sequence). V was cut by 2 bases and J by 3 bases, with 10 bases left in between. The CDR3 contains 13 residues.

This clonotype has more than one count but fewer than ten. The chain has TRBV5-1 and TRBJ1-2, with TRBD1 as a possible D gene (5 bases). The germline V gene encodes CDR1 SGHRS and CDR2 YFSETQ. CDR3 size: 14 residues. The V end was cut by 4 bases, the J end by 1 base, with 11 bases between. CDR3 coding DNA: TGCGCCAGCAGCACCGAGGGGTATAACTATGGCTACACCTTC. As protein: CASSTEGYNYGYTF.

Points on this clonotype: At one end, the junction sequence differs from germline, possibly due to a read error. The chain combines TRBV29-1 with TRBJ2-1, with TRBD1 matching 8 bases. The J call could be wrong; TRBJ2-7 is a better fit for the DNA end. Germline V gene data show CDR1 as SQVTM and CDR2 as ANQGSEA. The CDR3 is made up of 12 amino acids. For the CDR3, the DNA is TGCAGCGCTGAAAGGACAGGGAACGAGCAGTACTTC. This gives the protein CSAERTGNEQYF.

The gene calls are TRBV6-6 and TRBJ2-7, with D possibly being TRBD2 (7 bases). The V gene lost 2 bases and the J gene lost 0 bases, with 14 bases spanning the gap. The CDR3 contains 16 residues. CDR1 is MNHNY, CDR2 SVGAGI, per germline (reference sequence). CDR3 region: CASSYHGGPSSYEQYF. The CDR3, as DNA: TGTGCCAGCAGTTACCACGGGGGGCCAAGCTCCTACGAGCAGTACTTC.

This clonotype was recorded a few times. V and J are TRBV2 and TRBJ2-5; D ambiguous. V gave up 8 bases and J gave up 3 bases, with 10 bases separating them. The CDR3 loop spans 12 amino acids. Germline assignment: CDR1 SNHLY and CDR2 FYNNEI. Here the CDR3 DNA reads TGTGCCAGCGGGCTGATCGAAGAGACCCAGTACTTC. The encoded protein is CASGLIEETQYF.

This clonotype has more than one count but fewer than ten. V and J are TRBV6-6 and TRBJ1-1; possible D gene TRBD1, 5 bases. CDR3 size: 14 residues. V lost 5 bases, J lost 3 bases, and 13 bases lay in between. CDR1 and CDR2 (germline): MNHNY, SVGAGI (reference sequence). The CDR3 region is CASSLRLGDTEAFF. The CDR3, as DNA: TGTGCCAGCAGTCTAAGACTGGGGGACACTGAAGCTTTCTTT.

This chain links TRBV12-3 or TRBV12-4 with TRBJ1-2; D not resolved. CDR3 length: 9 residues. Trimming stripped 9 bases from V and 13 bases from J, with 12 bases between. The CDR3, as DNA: TGTGCCAGTACCTTCGGGTCCACCTTC. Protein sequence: CASTFGSTF.

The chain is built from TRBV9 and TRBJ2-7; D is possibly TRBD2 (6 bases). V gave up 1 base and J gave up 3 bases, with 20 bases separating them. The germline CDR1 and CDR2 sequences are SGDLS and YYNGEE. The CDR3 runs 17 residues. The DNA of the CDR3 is TGTGCCAGCAGCGTATACTACATACGCGGGGATAACTACGAGCAGTACTTC. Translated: CASSVYYIRGDNYEQYF. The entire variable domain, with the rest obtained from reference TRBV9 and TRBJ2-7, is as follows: DSGVTQTPKHLITATGQRVTLRCSPRSGDLSVYWYQQSLDQGLQFLIQYYNGEERAKGNILERFSAQQFPDLHSELNLSSLELGDSALYFCASSVYYIRGDNYEQYFGPGTRLTVT.

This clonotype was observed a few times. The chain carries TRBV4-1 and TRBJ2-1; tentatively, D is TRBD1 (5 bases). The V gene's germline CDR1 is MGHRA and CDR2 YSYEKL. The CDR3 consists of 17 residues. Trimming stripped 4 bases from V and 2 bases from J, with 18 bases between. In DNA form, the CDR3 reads TGCGCCAGCAGCCTCACCATCGGGCCGACAGCCTACAATGAGCAGTTCTTC. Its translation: CASSLTIGPTAYNEQFF.

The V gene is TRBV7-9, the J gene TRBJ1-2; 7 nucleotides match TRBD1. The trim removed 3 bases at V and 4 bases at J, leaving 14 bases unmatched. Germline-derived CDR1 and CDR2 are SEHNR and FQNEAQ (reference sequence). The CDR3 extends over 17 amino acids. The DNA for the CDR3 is TGTGCCAGCAGCTTCCGGGACAGTAACTTAGTACGCTATGGCTACACCTTC. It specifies CASSFRDSNLVRYGYTF.

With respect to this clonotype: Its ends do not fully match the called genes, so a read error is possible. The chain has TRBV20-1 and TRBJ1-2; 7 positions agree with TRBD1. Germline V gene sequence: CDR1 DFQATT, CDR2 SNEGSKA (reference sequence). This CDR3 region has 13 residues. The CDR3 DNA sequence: TGCGGTGCTGGCGGACAGGAAAACTATGGCTACACCTTC. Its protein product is CGAGGQENYGYTF.

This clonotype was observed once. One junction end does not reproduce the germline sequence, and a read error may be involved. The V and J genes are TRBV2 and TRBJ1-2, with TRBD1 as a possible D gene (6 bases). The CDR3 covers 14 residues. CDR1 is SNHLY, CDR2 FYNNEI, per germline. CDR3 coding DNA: TGTGTCAGCGCCACAGGGTTGTATGGCTATGGCTACACCTTC. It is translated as CVSATGLYGYGYTF.

The DNA of the CDR3 is TGCGCCAGCAGCTTGGATCAGGGTGAGCAGTTCTTC. It encodes CASSLDQGEQFF. The chain links TRBV5-1 to TRBJ2-1; D may be TRBD1 (5 bases). This CDR3 is 12 amino acids long. Germline V gene sequence: CDR1 SGHRS, CDR2 YFSETQ. Trimming pared 0 bases from V and 9 bases from J, leaving 7 bases between. The full variable domain, in which reference TRBV5-1 and TRBJ2-1 provide the parts outside the CDR3, is KAGVTQTPRYLIKTRGQQVTLSCSPISGHRSVSWYQQTPGQGLQFLFEYFSETQRNKGNFPGRFSGRQFSNSRSEMNVSTLELGDSALYLCASSLDQGEQFFGPGTRLTVL.

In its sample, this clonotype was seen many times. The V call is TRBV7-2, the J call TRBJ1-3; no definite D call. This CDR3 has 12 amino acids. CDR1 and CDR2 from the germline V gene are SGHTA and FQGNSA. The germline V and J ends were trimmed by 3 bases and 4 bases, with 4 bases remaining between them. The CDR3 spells CASSLVGNTIYF. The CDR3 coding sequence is TGTGCCAGCAGCTTGGTCGGAAACACCATATATTTT.